Each of the 31 T cell receptor beta chains below was sequenced from the same sample in a study of blood T cell repertoires in COVID-19. Repertoires were generated with immunoSEQ multiplex PCR, while TCRdb's copy carries only in-frame clones and drops some. Altogether over 450,000 clones are present, roughly 89% being singletons, with the ten largest covering about 8.2%. Sequencing was performed on peripheral blood. The receptors come from a woman in her forties or fifties with COVID-19, enrolled during active disease.

CDR3 sequence reads: CASSLYSPGNTIYF. In nucleotides, the CDR3 is TGTGCCAGCAGCTTATACTCCCCTGGAAACACCATATATTTT. The gene calls are TRBV7-8 and TRBJ1-3; no clear D. The V gene lost 2 bases and the J gene lost 2 bases, with 7 bases spanning the gap. From germline, CDR1 is SGHVS and CDR2 FQNEAQ. The CDR3 length is 14 residues.

The V gene is TRBV7-9, the J gene TRBJ2-1; D may be TRBD2 (5 bases). Germline V gives CDR1 SEHNR, CDR2 FQNEAQ (reference sequence). V shed 2 bases and J shed 8 bases, with 7 bases lying between them. CDR3 length: 12 amino acids. The CDR3 DNA follows: TGTGCCAGCAGCTTACCGCGGGATGAGCAGTTCTTC. Encoded protein: CASSLPRDEQFF.

V gene TRBV15 combines with J gene TRBJ1-6; D is uncertain. The V gene lost 3 bases and the J gene lost 10 bases, with 13 bases spanning the gap. Per germline, CDR1 LNHNV and CDR2 YYDKDF (reference sequence). The CDR3 extends over 14 amino acids. The DNA for the CDR3 is TGTGCCACCAGCAGGTCGCGGCTCGGCTCACCCCTCCACTTT. Translating it yields CATSRSRLGSPLHF.

The rearrangement uses TRBV19 and TRBJ1-1; 7 positions match TRBD1. V lost 5 bases, J lost 5 bases, and 5 bases stayed unmatched. The CDR3 is 13 amino acids. Germline V gene lookup returns CDR1 LNHDA and CDR2 SQIVND (reference sequence). The CDR3 DNA reads TGTGCCAGTAGTTCTACAGGGGCTACTGAAGCTTTCTTT. Protein sequence: CASSSTGATEAFF.

The rearrangement links TRBV4-1 to TRBJ2-7; D might be TRBD2 (5 bases). CDR1 is MGHRA, CDR2 YSYEKL, per germline. The CDR3 length is 15 residues. V was clipped by 4 bases and J by 0 bases, with 13 bases between them. The CDR3 sequence is CASSPRGLSSYEQYF. The CDR3 nucleotides are TGCGCCAGCAGCCCTCGAGGACTGAGCTCCTACGAGCAGTACTTC.

This chain uses TRBV6-6 with TRBJ1-2; a possible D gene is TRBD1 (6 bases). Per the germline V gene, CDR1 is MNHNY and CDR2 is SVGAGI (reference sequence). V lost 5 bases and J lost 2, with 12 bases in between. The length of the CDR3 is 14 residues. CDR3: CASSILQGNYGYTF. Here the CDR3 DNA reads TGTGCCAGCAGTATACTTCAGGGGAACTATGGCTACACCTTC.

V usage is TRBV27 and J usage is TRBJ2-3; D gene unclear. The CDR3 runs 13 residues. V lost 5 bases and J lost 6, with 12 bases in between. Germline V gene sequence: CDR1 MNHEY, CDR2 SMNVEV (reference sequence). For the CDR3, the DNA is TGTGCCAGCAGTCTACTTTCGCGCGATACGCAGTATTTT. The encoded protein is CASSLLSRDTQYF.

This chain joins TRBV11-2 and TRBJ1-1; TRBD1 aligns across 7 bases. From germline, CDR1 is SGHAT and CDR2 FQNNGV. The CDR3 consists of 14 residues. Germline trimming cut 6 bases from V and 3 bases from J; bases unmatched to any gene: 7. The CDR3 nucleotides read TGTGCCAGCAGTCCACGTCAGGGGGACACTGAAGCTTTCTTT. Its translation is CASSPRQGDTEAFF.

The chain uses TRBV7-9 and TRBJ2-1; 9 nucleotides align to TRBD2. Germline loops: CDR1 SEHNR, CDR2 FQNEAQ (reference sequence). The length of the CDR3 is 15 residues. V lost 3 bases, J lost 2 bases, and 2 bases stayed unmatched. The CDR3 DNA follows: TGTGCCAGCAGCTTGGGACTAGCCCCCTACAATGAGCAGTTCTTC. Translated: CASSLGLAPYNEQFF.

The V gene is TRBV28, the J gene TRBJ1-1; TRBD1 might be the D (6 bases). Germline-derived CDR1 and CDR2 are MDHEN and SYDVKM. The CDR3 totals 16 residues. Trimming pared 7 bases from V and 2 bases from J, leaving 20 bases between. Here the CDR3 DNA reads TGTGCCAGCATTTTCTTCGGCGACAGGTTAAACACTGAAGCTTTCTTT. Its protein is CASIFFGDRLNTEAFF. The variable domain in full, completed from reference TRBV28 and TRBJ1-1, reads DVKVTQSSRYLVKRTGEKVFLECVQDMDHENMFWYRQDPGLGLRLIYFSYDVKMKEKGDIPEGYSVSREKKERFSLILESASTNQTSMYLCASIFFGDRLNTEAFFGQGTRLTVV.

The V and J genes are TRBV24-1 and TRBJ2-5; 10 bases are a match to TRBD1. V shed 1 base and J 2 bases; nucleotides not matched to a gene: 6. The CDR3 runs 17 residues. Germline loops: CDR1 KGHDR, CDR2 SFDVKD. CDR3 nucleotide sequence: TGTGCCACCAGTGATTTCGGACCGGGACAGGGGCAAGAGACCCAGTACTTC. This encodes CATSDFGPGQGQETQYF.

V usage is TRBV9 and J usage is TRBJ2-7; 12 bases fit TRBD2. V shed 4 bases, J shed 2 bases, and the junction held 7 bases outside the gene matches. Germline CDR1 SGDLS, CDR2 YYNGEE. The CDR3 is 16 residues long. The CDR3 loop reads CASSPQTSGGPYEQYF. CDR3 coding DNA: TGTGCCAGCAGCCCCCAGACTAGCGGGGGACCCTACGAGCAGTACTTC.

The rearrangement uses TRBV11-2 and TRBJ1-6, with D hard to call. Trimming took 1 base from V and 4 from J, leaving 8 bases between them. CDR3 length: 15 amino acids. Germline V lookup: CDR1 SGHAT, CDR2 FQNNGV. The CDR3 coding sequence is TGTGCCAGCAGCTTAGGACTCGGTTATAATTCACCCCTCCACTTT. Translated: CASSLGLGYNSPLHF.

To note about this clone: In the same sample, other DNA sequences code for this CDR3. This sequence joins TRBV30 and TRBJ1-1; D is ambiguous. V was trimmed by 1 base and J by 1 base, leaving 4 bases between them. CDR3 length: 12 amino acids. CDR1 is GTSNPN, CDR2 SVGIG, per germline (reference sequence). This CDR3 is CAWSGGNTEAFF. The CDR3 coding sequence is TGTGCCTGGAGTGGAGGGAACACTGAAGCTTTCTTT.

The rearrangement links TRBV9 to TRBJ2-3; 7 bases line up with TRBD2. The CDR3 is made up of 15 amino acids. Germline V gene data show CDR1 as SGDLS and CDR2 as YYNGEE. V dropped 1 base and J dropped 0; count of bases not matched to a gene: 2. The CDR3 loop is CASSVTGGSTDTQYF. CDR3 DNA sequence: TGTGCCAGCAGCGTAACGGGGGGAAGCACAGATACGCAGTATTTT.

The V call is TRBV7-6, the J call TRBJ1-1, with a possible D match to TRBD1 (6 bases). The CDR3 is 15 residues long. Germline assignment: CDR1 SGHVS and CDR2 FNYEAQ. The V end lost 3 bases, the J end lost 1 base, and 12 bases lay between the germline ends. The CDR3 coding sequence is TGTGCCAGCAGCTTCGCCGGGACACCGAACACTGAAGCTTTCTTT. Protein product: CASSFAGTPNTEAFF.

This clone was counted only a few times. This rearrangement joins TRBV2 to TRBJ2-3; D is ambiguous. The CDR3 spans 13 residues. Germline V gene lookup returns CDR1 SNHLY and CDR2 FYNNEI. V was clipped by 4 bases and J by 2 bases, with 7 bases between them. The chain's CDR3 is CASSAQTTDTQYF. The CDR3 bases are TGTGCCAGCAGTGCACAGACCACAGATACGCAGTATTTT.

This chain links TRBV5-6 with TRBJ1-1; D gene uncertain. CDR1 is SGHDT and CDR2 is YYEEEE in the germline V gene. The CDR3 length is 11 residues. Trimming left V 0 bases short and J 8 bases short, with 5 bases between. CDR3 residues: CASSLGVEAFF. For the CDR3, the DNA is TGTGCCAGCAGCTTGGGAGTGGAAGCTTTCTTT.

V gene TRBV11-3 combines with J gene TRBJ2-2; D call uncertain. Germline V CDR1 and CDR2: SGHNT, YENEEA. V was clipped by 5 bases and J by 5 bases, with 6 bases between them. This CDR3 has 12 residues. CDR3: CASSQTTGELFF. CDR3 coding DNA: TGTGCCAGCAGCCAAACAACCGGGGAGCTGTTTTTT.

The count of this clone is one. The J gene is TRBJ1-2, the V gene TRBV10-3; the D gene is possibly TRBD1 (5 bases). Germline loops: CDR1 ENHRY, CDR2 SYGVKD. V was trimmed by 2 bases and J by 8 bases, leaving 18 bases between them. The CDR3 runs to 15 residues. The CDR3 loop is CAISEPKVGGWGYTF. CDR3 DNA sequence: TGTGCCATCAGTGAGCCGAAGGTGGGGGGTTGGGGCTACACCTTC.

V gene TRBV4-1 combines with J gene TRBJ1-2; 8 nucleotides agree with TRBD1. CDR3 length equals 14 residues. The germline V gene has CDR1 MGHRA and CDR2 YSYEKL. V lost 0 bases and J lost 8; bases outside the gene matches: 5. CDR3 in amino acids: CASSQEVRGRGYTF. The CDR3 coding sequence is TGCGCCAGCAGCCAAGAGGTCAGGGGGCGAGGCTACACCTTC.

This sequence joins TRBV4-1 and TRBJ2-5; 12 bases line up with TRBD2. The CDR3 totals 17 residues. J gave up 1 base and V 3 bases, and 6 bases lay outside the gene matches. Germline lookup yields CDR1 MGHRA and CDR2 YSYEKL. The CDR3 spells CASSQLTGLAGQETQYF. The CDR3 DNA follows: TGCGCCAGCAGCCAGCTAACGGGACTAGCGGGCCAAGAGACCCAGTACTTC.

The genes are TRBV10-3 and TRBJ1-3; 10 bases are a match to TRBD1. Looked up from germline, CDR1 is ENHRY and CDR2 is SYGVKD. V lost 6 bases and J lost 3; bases outside the gene matches: 5. CDR3 length: 15 amino acids. The CDR3 spells CAIRRQGAGGNTIYF. The CDR3 region has the DNA TGTGCCATCAGACGACAGGGGGCGGGTGGAAACACCATATATTTT.

This chain connects TRBV7-2 to TRBJ2-7; 8 bases are a match to TRBD1. This CDR3 has 13 amino acids. CDR1 SGHTA and CDR2 FQGNSA come from the germline V gene. V dropped 6 bases and J dropped 6; count of bases not matched to a gene: 7. The CDR3 region has the DNA TGTGCCAGCAGGTACCCAGGGGGCCTCGAGCAGTACTTC. This sequence encodes CASRYPGGLEQYF.

The gene calls are TRBV19 and TRBJ2-1; 8 bases fit TRBD2. J was trimmed by 7 bases and V by 9 bases; bases with no gene match: 11. Germline CDR1 and CDR2: LNHDA and SQIVND (reference sequence). The CDR3 length is 14 residues. Here the CDR3 DNA reads TGTGCCAGCAGCGAAAGCGGGGGCGGGAATGAGCAGTTCTTC. This translates into CASSESGGGNEQFF.

V is TRBV27 and J is TRBJ1-5; D is undetermined. The V end was cut by 11 bases, the J end by 4 bases, with 15 bases between. Germline loops: CDR1 MNHEY, CDR2 SMNVEV (reference sequence). The CDR3 spans 13 residues. The CDR3 is CAGPRGSNQPQHF. The CDR3 bases are TGTGCCGGCCCCCGGGGTTCAAATCAGCCCCAGCATTTT.

The chain uses TRBV4-1 and TRBJ2-1, with a weak D call TRBD2 (5 bases). V dropped 0 bases and J dropped 8 bases, with 14 bases sitting between them. The germline V gene encodes CDR1 MGHRA and CDR2 YSYEKL. The CDR3 has 15 amino acids. CDR3 sequence: CASSQDRLPEDEQFF. For the CDR3, the DNA is TGCGCCAGCAGCCAAGACAGGCTCCCGGAGGATGAGCAGTTCTTC.

As DNA, the CDR3 is TGTGCCAGCAGTTGGACAGGCAGGGGCTCTGGAAACACCATATATTTT. Protein: CASSWTGRGSGNTIYF. The gene calls are TRBV27 and TRBJ1-3; 7 bases are shared with TRBD1. J lost 0 bases, V lost 4 bases, and 6 bases had no gene match. Germline CDR1 and CDR2: MNHEY and SMNVEV (reference sequence). The CDR3 consists of 16 residues.

The chain has TRBV9 and TRBJ2-3; maybe TRBD1 (6 bases). Trimming cost V 3 bases and J 9 bases, with 8 bases left between them. Germline V CDR1 and CDR2: SGDLS, YYNGEE. The CDR3 is 11 residues long. In nucleotides, the CDR3 is TGTGCCAGCAGCGCCGGGACAACGCAGTATTTT. Translation: CASSAGTTQYF.

The chain links TRBV3-1 (or the pseudogene TRBV3-2) to TRBJ1-3; D gene unclear. The germline V gene encodes CDR1 LGHDT and CDR2 YNNKEL (reference sequence). V was cut by 6 bases and J by 3 bases, with 9 bases left in between. This CDR3 contains 13 residues. For the CDR3, the DNA is TGTGCCAGCAGTCAAACCAGTGGAAACACCATATATTTT. The encoded protein is CASSQTSGNTIYF.

The rearrangement joins TRBV5-6 to TRBJ1-3, with D hard to call. The germline gives CDR1 SGHDT, CDR2 YYEEEE. The CDR3 runs 16 residues. The V end was cut by 0 bases, the J end by 3 bases, with 13 bases between. Here the CDR3 DNA reads TGTGCCAGCAGCTTGGGCTCGCTGTGGAGTGGAAACACCATATATTTT. Amino acid sequence: CASSLGSLWSGNTIYF.